Following are 29 T cell receptor beta chains from one sample sequenced in a study of monozygotic twins with cystic fibrosis. The method was immunoSEQ multiplex PCR; TCRdb's version includes in-frame clones alone and lacks a portion of them. The sample has fewer than 30,000 clones; roughly nine tenths are singletons. The sample taken for sequencing was blood. The receptors shown here come from a girl aged 2-15 years with cystic fibrosis.

DNA of the CDR3: TGTGCCAGCAGCGTAAGGGCAGGTAGGCGCACAGATACGCAGTATTTT. Translating gives CASSVRAGRRTDTQYF. The genes are TRBV9 and TRBJ2-3; D remains unclear. V lost 1 base and J lost 1, with 13 bases in between. CDR1 SGDLS and CDR2 YYNGEE come from the germline V gene. This CDR3 contains 16 residues.

This chain joins TRBV9 and TRBJ2-3; TRBD2 matches 11 bases. Unmatched junction bases numbered 9, after V lost 4 bases and J lost 5 bases. The CDR3 is 16 residues long. Germline V gene data show CDR1 as SGDLS and CDR2 as YYNGEE. CDR3 nucleotides: TGTGCCAGCAGCCCCCGACTAGCGGGGTCCGGAGATACGCAGTATTTT. Translation gives CASSPRLAGSGDTQYF.

This sequence joins TRBV5-1 and TRBJ2-3; D perhaps matches TRBD2 (5 bases). The CDR3 has 16 amino acids. Germline CDR1 reads SGHRS; CDR2 reads YFSETQ. V dropped 0 bases and J dropped 4 bases, with 15 bases sitting between them. The CDR3 loop is CASSLASGVWADTQYF. In nucleotides, the CDR3 is TGCGCCAGCAGCTTGGCCTCCGGGGTCTGGGCAGATACGCAGTATTTT.

The V and J genes are TRBV30 and TRBJ2-6, with TRBD2 as a possible D gene (5 bases). This CDR3 is 13 amino acids long. Germline V CDR1 and CDR2: GTSNPN, SVGIG (reference sequence). Written as DNA, the CDR3 is TGTGTGGTCGGACTCTTCGGGGCCAACGTCCTGACTTTC. This codes for CVVGLFGANVLTF.

CDR3 protein: CASRVLAGTYEQYF. The CDR3 region has the DNA TGTGCCAGCAGGGTACTAGCGGGAACCTACGAGCAGTACTTC. This sequence joins TRBV2 and TRBJ2-7, with TRBD2 matching 10 bases. Losses at the gene ends were 6 bases for V and 2 bases for J; bases not matched to a gene: 4. Germline V gives CDR1 SNHLY, CDR2 FYNNEI. This CDR3 spans 14 amino acids.

The genes are TRBV9 and TRBJ1-2; perhaps TRBD1 as D (5 bases). Germline V gene lookup returns CDR1 SGDLS and CDR2 YYNGEE. The CDR3 is 14 amino acids. The V gene lost 1 base and the J gene lost 4 bases, with 11 bases spanning the gap. CDR3 sequence reads: CASSVSQGGYGYTF. Here the CDR3 DNA reads TGTGCCAGCAGCGTATCGCAGGGCGGCTATGGCTACACCTTC.

The chain carries TRBV5-1 and TRBJ1-2; D ambiguous. Trimming took off 6 bases at V and 4 bases at J, with 13 bases between the two ends. Germline V gene lookup returns CDR1 SGHRS and CDR2 YFSETQ. The CDR3 length is 13 residues. The CDR3 bases are TGCGCCAGCACTACGGGAGGAGGCTATGGCTACACCTTC. Its protein is CASTTGGGYGYTF.

This rearrangement joins TRBV18 to TRBJ2-7, with 7 bases that match TRBD1. CDR1 is KGHSH, CDR2 LQKENI, per germline. V dropped 2 bases and J dropped 3; count of bases not matched to a gene: 4. This CDR3 has 14 residues. The CDR3 reads CASSPGTVNYEQYF. The CDR3 DNA is TGTGCCAGCTCACCAGGGACAGTGAACTACGAGCAGTACTTC.

The chain couples TRBV5-5 to TRBJ1-2, with D unresolved. V was pared by 1 base and J by 1 base, with 5 bases between. The V gene's germline CDR1 is SGHKS and CDR2 YYEKEE (reference sequence). The CDR3 loop spans 13 amino acids. The CDR3 spells CASSLSHNYGYTF. CDR3 DNA: TGTGCCAGCAGCTTGAGCCATAACTATGGCTACACCTTC.

The chain employs TRBV7-2 and TRBJ2-4; D is perhaps TRBD1 (5 bases). Trimming shortened V by 5 bases and J by 1 base, and 6 bases separated the two germline ends. The CDR3 loop spans 13 amino acids. Germline V gene lookup returns CDR1 SGHTA and CDR2 FQGNSA. The CDR3 DNA reads TGTGCCAGCAGCCACAGGGCCAAAAACATTCAGTACTTC. Encoded protein: CASSHRAKNIQYF.

The rearrangement links TRBV2 to TRBJ2-7, with a possible D match to TRBD2 (6 bases). The V and J ends lost 2 bases and 5 bases respectively, with 10 bases between them. The CDR3 consists of 13 residues. From germline, CDR1 is SNHLY and CDR2 FYNNEI. The CDR3 loop is CASSEWAGNEQYF. The DNA for the CDR3 is TGTGCCAGCAGTGAATGGGCGGGGAACGAGCAGTACTTC.

The genes are TRBV2 and TRBJ1-2; the D is unclear. V was shortened by 3 bases and J by 0 bases, with 20 bases between the two germline ends. Germline CDR1 is SNHLY and CDR2 is FYNNEI. The CDR3 has 18 amino acids. The CDR3 is CASSDSPTASRSNYGYTF. The CDR3 nucleotides are TGTGCCAGCAGTGACAGTCCTACCGCTTCCAGATCTAACTATGGCTACACCTTC. The whole variable domain, remainder taken from reference TRBV2 and TRBJ1-2, is EPEVTQTPSHQVTQMGQEVILRCVPISNHLYFYWYRQILGQKVEFLVSFYNNEISEKSEIFDDQFSVERPDGSNFTLKIRSTKLEDSAMYFCASSDSPTASRSNYGYTFGSGTRLTVV.

The chain combines TRBV5-4 with TRBJ1-1; 9 bases map to TRBD1. The CDR3 spans 14 residues. V lost 3 bases to trimming and J lost 5 bases; unmatched junction nucleotides: 5. Germline CDR1 reads SGHNT; CDR2 reads YYREEE (reference sequence). CDR3: CASSWTGEGTEAFF. DNA of the CDR3: TGTGCCAGCAGCTGGACAGGGGAGGGAACTGAAGCTTTCTTT.

This chain uses TRBV9 with TRBJ2-1; TRBD2 might be the D (7 bases). The CDR3 has 15 residues. Trimming shortened V by 3 bases and J by 2 bases, and 12 bases separated the two germline ends. In germline, CDR1 is SGDLS, CDR2 YYNGEE. CDR3 residues: CASSGGGGAYNEQFF. DNA of the CDR3: TGTGCCAGCAGCGGAGGGGGAGGGGCCTACAATGAGCAGTTCTTC.

The J gene is TRBJ2-5, the V gene TRBV6-1, with 8 positions matching TRBD1. The CDR3 has 13 amino acids. Germline values: CDR1 MNHNS, CDR2 SASEGT. Losses at the gene ends were 6 bases for V and 3 bases for J; bases not matched to a gene: 3. For the CDR3, the DNA is TGTGCCAGCAGGCGACAGGGGAAAGAGACCCAGTACTTC. Translating it yields CASRRQGKETQYF.

This chain connects TRBV5-6 to TRBJ2-5, with D hard to call. The CDR3 consists of 13 residues. The germline V gene encodes CDR1 SGHDT and CDR2 YYEEEE. Trimming took 2 bases from V and 5 from J, leaving 10 bases between them. CDR3 residues: CASSLGGRETQYF. CDR3 nucleotide sequence: TGTGCCAGCAGCTTAGGTGGAAGGGAGACCCAGTACTTC.

The rearrangement links TRBV19 to TRBJ1-5, with D maybe TRBD1 (6 bases). Germline values: CDR1 LNHDA, CDR2 SQIVND (reference sequence). The CDR3 is 16 amino acids. V lost 0 bases and J lost 3, with 12 bases in between. Written as DNA, the CDR3 is TGTGCCAGTAGTATAGAGGCGACAGGACTCAATCAGCCCCAGCATTTT. This codes for CASSIEATGLNQPQHF.

The chain's CDR3 is CASSQDVGIHEQYF. DNA of the CDR3: TGTGCCAGCAGCCAAGACGTGGGGATACACGAGCAGTACTTC. The chain carries TRBV14 and TRBJ2-7, with no clear D. CDR1 and CDR2 from the germline V gene are SGHDN and FVKESK. V lost 0 bases and J lost 5, with 11 bases in between. This CDR3 is built from 14 residues.

The chain joins TRBV6-6 to TRBJ2-2; D gene unclear. Trimming left V 4 bases short and J 6 bases short, with 3 bases between. The germline V gene encodes CDR1 MNHNY and CDR2 SVGAGI (reference sequence). This CDR3 region has 11 residues. CDR3 nucleotide sequence: TGTGCCAGCAGTTCACCCGGGGAGCTGTTTTTT. Protein: CASSSPGELFF.

The V gene is TRBV5-6, the J gene TRBJ1-4, with 10 positions matching TRBD1. CDR3 length: 16 amino acids. With 1 base clipped from V and 8 bases from J, the junction kept 8 bases outside the gene matches. Looked up from germline, CDR1 is SGHDT and CDR2 is YYEEEE. DNA for the CDR3: TGTGCCAGCAGCTTGCGGACAGGGGGTTTAGAGGAAAAACTGTTTTTT. Its translation is CASSLRTGGLEEKLFF.

The V call is TRBV7-8, the J call TRBJ2-3; D is perhaps TRBD2 (6 bases). Germline-derived CDR1 and CDR2 are SGHVS and FQNEAQ. The CDR3 has 15 residues. V lost 5 bases and J lost 3, with 15 bases in between. The CDR3 DNA sequence: TGTGCCAGCAGCCGGACTCGCCGGGGGACAGATACGCAGTATTTT. Translating gives CASSRTRRGTDTQYF. The full variable domain, its missing parts supplied by reference TRBV7-8 and TRBJ2-3, is GAGVSQSPRYKVAKRGQDVALRCDPISGHVSLFWYQQALGQGPEFLTYFQNEAQLDKSGLPSDRFFAERPEGSVSTLKIQRTQQEDSAVYLCASSRTRRGTDTQYFGPGTRLTVL.

This chain uses TRBV27 with TRBJ2-3; 14 bases align to TRBD2. Per germline, CDR1 MNHEY and CDR2 SMNVEV (reference sequence). This CDR3 is built from 23 residues. After removal of 5 bases from V and 0 bases from J, the junction contained 22 bases not matched to a gene. CDR3 protein: CASSPEEGLGGLAGALSTDTQYF. CDR3 nucleotides: TGTGCCAGCAGTCCAGAGGAGGGGCTAGGGGGACTAGCGGGGGCCCTCAGCACAGATACGCAGTATTTT.

The chain couples TRBV13 to TRBJ1-1; the match to TRBD1 covers 7 bases. The CDR3 loop spans 15 amino acids. The V and J ends lost 4 bases and 4 bases, in that order; junction bases with no gene match: 9. Germline V gene sequence: CDR1 PRHDT, CDR2 FYEKMQ (reference sequence). The CDR3 protein is CASSSSDRVGTEAFF. CDR3 nucleotides: TGTGCCAGCAGCTCCTCCGACAGGGTCGGCACTGAAGCTTTCTTT. Complete variable domain (other parts from reference TRBV13 and TRBJ1-1): AAGVIQSPRHLIKEKRETATLKCYPIPRHDTVYWYQQGPGQDPQFLISFYEKMQSDKGSIPDRFSAQQFSDYHSELNMSSLELGDSALYFCASSSSDRVGTEAFFGQGTRLTVV.

The V and J genes are TRBV7-2 and TRBJ1-1, with D possibly TRBD1 on 5 matching bases. Germline loops: CDR1 SGHTA, CDR2 FQGNSA. The V end lost 5 bases, the J end lost 0 bases, and 10 bases lay between the germline ends. CDR3 length: 14 residues. CDR3 protein: CASSLEGVNTEAFF. The CDR3 bases are TGTGCCAGCAGCCTCGAAGGGGTGAACACTGAAGCTTTCTTT.

The V call is TRBV25-1, the J call TRBJ2-3; D perhaps matches TRBD1 (6 bases). V lost 0 bases and J lost 3, with 16 bases in between. CDR3 size: 17 residues. Germline-derived CDR1 and CDR2 are MGHDK and SYGVNS. Written as DNA, the CDR3 is TGTGCCAGCAGTGAATATGGCAGGGGATATGGAACAGATACGCAGTATTTT. Protein product: CASSEYGRGYGTDTQYF.

V is TRBV7-8 and J is TRBJ1-2; D unresolved. Germline CDR1 SGHVS, CDR2 FQNEAQ. V lost 1 base and J 3 bases, leaving 15 bases between the germline ends. CDR3 length: 16 amino acids. The CDR3 bases are TGTGCCAGCAGCTTAGGAGTATTGGGGTCAGACTATGGCTACACCTTC. This encodes CASSLGVLGSDYGYTF.

The chain employs TRBV4-2 and TRBJ1-2, with 7 bases identical to TRBD1. This CDR3 has 18 residues. With V trimmed by 0 bases and J by 4 bases, 14 bases remained unmatched. The germline gives CDR1 LGHNA, CDR2 YNFKEQ. The chain's CDR3 is CASSQDWRRGTESYGYTF. CDR3 bases: TGTGCCAGCAGCCAAGATTGGCGTAGGGGGACAGAGAGCTATGGCTACACCTTC.

The chain employs TRBV6-5 and TRBJ1-1; a possible D gene is TRBD1 (5 bases). The CDR3 covers 13 residues. The germline V gene has CDR1 MNHEY and CDR2 SVGAGI. Trimming took off 6 bases at V and 2 bases at J, with 10 bases between the two ends. This CDR3 reads CASRGGGNTEAFF. The CDR3 coding sequence is TGTGCCAGCAGGGGTGGGGGAAACACTGAAGCTTTCTTT.

This chain links TRBV6-1 with TRBJ1-5; D not certain. The CDR3 is made up of 13 amino acids. Germline CDR1 and CDR2: MNHNS and SASEGT. The V gene lost 1 base and the J gene lost 9 bases, with 10 bases spanning the gap. In nucleotides, the CDR3 is TGTGCCAGCAGTGAAGGCGCGGGTCGGCCCCAGCATTTT. Translated, it gives CASSEGAGRPQHF.